Presented here are 4 T cell receptor beta chains from one specimen sequenced in a study of cytomegalovirus exposure and HLA in healthy donors. The primer mix had 60 Vbeta and 13 Jbeta primers. TCRdb's copy holds only in-frame clones and misses some; the assay was immunoSEQ multiplex PCR. This sample carries around 140,000 clones, around four fifths of them seen once, and the ten largest clones take around 2.9%. Source material: PBMCs. Receptor source: a female donor in good health and CMV-seronegative.

This sequence joins TRBV4-2 and TRBJ2-7; tentatively, D is TRBD2 (5 bases). This CDR3 is 15 amino acids long. The germline CDR1 and CDR2 sequences are LGHNA and YNFKEQ. The germline V and J ends were trimmed by 0 bases and 6 bases, with 15 bases remaining between them. The CDR3 spells CASSQDRSGLFEQYF. In DNA form, the CDR3 reads TGTGCCAGCAGCCAAGATCGGTCGGGGTTGTTCGAGCAGTACTTC.

This chain uses TRBV9 with TRBJ2-1, with 8 bases matching TRBD2. The CDR3 totals 16 residues. Germline values: CDR1 SGDLS, CDR2 YYNGEE. The V segment lost 1 base and the J segment 7 bases; nucleotides outside the gene matches: 10. In nucleotides, the CDR3 is TGTGCCAGCAGCGTATCCCCCGGGGGGGGAGGTAATGAGCAGTTCTTC. Translation gives CASSVSPGGGGNEQFF.

The chain has TRBV4-1 and TRBJ1-1; no reliable D call. Per germline, CDR1 MGHRA and CDR2 YSYEKL. The germline V and J ends were trimmed by 3 bases and 0 bases, with 11 bases remaining between them. This CDR3 has 15 residues. As DNA, the CDR3 is TGCGCCAGCAGCCATGGATCACTACTGAACACTGAAGCTTTCTTT. Protein: CASSHGSLLNTEAFF.

The chain joins TRBV29-1 to TRBJ2-1, with D uncertain. Trimming stripped 1 base from V and 1 base from J, with 8 bases between. The CDR3 runs 14 residues. Germline CDR1 SQVTM, CDR2 ANQGSEA. The CDR3 DNA sequence: TGCAGCGTTGAAGGGTCGAGATCCTACAATGAGCAGTTCTTC. Protein sequence: CSVEGSRSYNEQFF.